These 21 T cell receptor beta chains share one sample of origin, sequenced in a study of T cells in Graves' hyperthyroidism and ophthalmopathy. TCR beta CDR3 regions were amplified from RNA. HTBI primers drove first-round RT-PCR of the TCR CDR3. Each CDR3 protein is one row after TCRdb ran MiXCR on the multiplex PCR reads. The sample holds about 420,000 distinct CDR3 sequences, around 13% seen once. Material for sequencing was blood. These receptors all stem from a woman under 30 with Graves' hyperthyroidism.

This clonotype was recorded at least ten times. The V gene is TRBV28, the J gene TRBJ1-5, with D unclear. There are 13 residues in the CDR3. Germline V gives CDR1 MDHEN, CDR2 SYDVKM. With 6 bases removed from V and 4 bases from J, the gap between germline ends came to 10 bases. The CDR3 region has the DNA TGTGCCAGCAGCCAAAACTTAAATCAGCCCCAGCATTTT. Translation gives CASSQNLNQPQHF.

This clonotype was detected many times. This chain links TRBV28 with TRBJ2-7, with D unresolved. V shed 2 bases and J shed 5 bases, with 13 bases lying between them. Germline V gene lookup returns CDR1 MDHEN and CDR2 SYDVKM. This CDR3 comprises 14 residues. The CDR3 nucleotides read TGTGCCAGCAGTTTAGAAGGAGAATTCAACGAGCAGTACTTC. Protein: CASSLEGEFNEQYF.

This clonotype has at least ten counts. This chain uses TRBV6-1 with TRBJ2-1; 8 bases are shared with TRBD2. CDR1 and CDR2 (germline): MNHNS, SASEGT. The CDR3 is made up of 14 amino acids. Germline trimming cut 8 bases from V and 7 bases from J; bases unmatched to any gene: 10. CDR3 sequence: CASQRSGRGNEQFF. As DNA, the CDR3 is TGTGCCAGCCAAAGGTCCGGGAGGGGAAATGAGCAGTTCTTC.

This clonotype was recorded many times. The chain couples TRBV28 to TRBJ2-7; 12 nucleotides match TRBD2. Looked up from germline, CDR1 is MDHEN and CDR2 is SYDVKM. After removal of 6 bases from V and 5 bases from J, the junction contained 8 bases not matched to a gene. The CDR3 runs 15 residues. CDR3 loop: CASSPRLAGVDEQYF. Written as DNA, the CDR3 is TGTGCCAGCAGCCCGAGACTAGCGGGAGTAGACGAGCAGTACTTC.

There are many counts of this clonotype. This rearrangement joins TRBV20-1 to TRBJ2-5; 7 nucleotides line up with TRBD1. This CDR3 has 13 amino acids. Germline trimming cut 3 bases from V and 4 bases from J; bases unmatched to any gene: 5. The germline gives CDR1 DFQATT, CDR2 SNEGSKA (reference sequence). The CDR3 region is CSARVDRAETQYF. CDR3 in DNA: TGCAGTGCTAGGGTTGACAGGGCAGAGACCCAGTACTTC.

J is TRBJ2-2 and V is TRBV6-5; 10 nucleotides agree with TRBD2. The V gene's germline CDR1 is MNHEY and CDR2 SVGAGI. The CDR3 loop spans 16 amino acids. Germline trimming cut 0 bases from V and 4 bases from J; bases unmatched to any gene: 2. CDR3 amino acids: CASSYSGLAATGELFF. As DNA, the CDR3 is TGTGCCAGCAGTTACTCCGGACTAGCGGCCACCGGGGAGCTGTTTTTT.

This chain uses TRBV6-5 with TRBJ2-1; D is unclear. The V end was cut by 0 bases, the J end by 2 bases, with 8 bases between. CDR3 length: 15 residues. Germline V gene data show CDR1 as MNHEY and CDR2 as SVGAGI. The CDR3 DNA follows: TGTGCCAGCAGTTACTCAAGGAACCCCTACAATGAGCAGTTCTTC. The encoded protein is CASSYSRNPYNEQFF.

This clonotype was recorded a few times. The V and J genes are TRBV10-3 and TRBJ1-2, with TRBD1 matching over 7 bases. Germline V gives CDR1 ENHRY, CDR2 SYGVKD. The CDR3 is 14 residues long. V dropped 6 bases and J dropped 7; count of bases not matched to a gene: 11. The CDR3 is CAIRATGDSFGYTF. The CDR3 nucleotides read TGTGCCATCAGAGCCACAGGGGACTCTTTTGGCTACACCTTC.

This clonotype came up many times. This sequence joins TRBV7-9 and TRBJ2-1, with D unresolved. CDR1 is SEHNR, CDR2 FQNEAQ, per germline (reference sequence). V lost 1 base, J lost 7 bases, and 8 bases lay in between. CDR3 size: 13 residues. CDR3 loop: CASSLDYVNEQFF. In DNA, the CDR3 is TGTGCCAGCAGCTTAGATTACGTGAATGAGCAGTTCTTC.

At least ten counts were recorded for this clonotype. This rearrangement joins TRBV29-1 to TRBJ2-5; TRBD1 might be the D (6 bases). This CDR3 has 14 residues. V was pared by 4 bases and J by 2 bases, with 14 bases between. Germline V gene sequence: CDR1 SQVTM, CDR2 ANQGSEA. The CDR3 protein is CSVAQGSRQETQYF. DNA of the CDR3: TGCAGCGTTGCGCAGGGGAGTCGGCAAGAGACCCAGTACTTC.

The sample holds many counts of this clonotype. The rearrangement uses TRBV18 and TRBJ2-1, with D perhaps TRBD2 (6 bases). CDR3 length: 13 amino acids. V was shortened by 0 bases and J by 9 bases, with 9 bases between the two germline ends. In germline, CDR1 is KGHSH, CDR2 LQKENI. Written as DNA, the CDR3 is TGTGCCAGCTCACCACCGGGAGGAACTGAGCAGTTCTTC. This encodes CASSPPGGTEQFF. The full variable domain, with the rest looked up from reference TRBV18 and TRBJ2-1, is NAGVMQNPRHLVRRRGQEARLRCSPMKGHSHVYWYRQLPEEGLKFMVYLQKENIIDESGMPKERFSAEFPKEGPSILRIQQVVRGDSAAYFCASSPPGGTEQFFGPGTRLTVL.

The chain joins TRBV9 to TRBJ2-2; 8 bases agree with TRBD2. This CDR3 has 15 residues. CDR1 is SGDLS, CDR2 YYNGEE, per germline. J lost 2 bases, V lost 3 bases, and 3 bases had no gene match. The CDR3 DNA follows: TGTGCCAGCAGCGAACTAGCGGCAAACACCGGGGAGCTGTTTTTT. Translating gives CASSELAANTGELFF.

The J gene is TRBJ2-5, the V gene TRBV3-1; 16 bases match TRBD2. The trim removed 6 bases at V and 4 bases at J, leaving 8 bases unmatched. Germline V gene data show CDR1 as LGHDT and CDR2 as YNNKEL (reference sequence). This CDR3 comprises 17 residues. CDR3 amino acids: CASRLGTSGRAGETQYF. The CDR3 nucleotides are TGTGCCAGCAGACTCGGGACTAGCGGGAGGGCAGGAGAGACCCAGTACTTC.

In this sample, this clonotype turned up many times. The chain links TRBV27 to TRBJ2-5; perhaps TRBD2 as D (6 bases). The germline gives CDR1 MNHEY, CDR2 SMNVEV (reference sequence). There are 15 residues in the CDR3. V lost 5 bases and J lost 5, with 18 bases in between. CDR3 nucleotides: TGTGCCAGCAGTCGAGCTCTAGCGTTTTCGGAGACCCAGTACTTC. This encodes CASSRALAFSETQYF.

This clonotype was detected ten times or more. The chain has TRBV28 and TRBJ2-5, with D possibly being TRBD2 (5 bases). CDR3 length equals 14 residues. V was trimmed by 3 bases and J by 1 base, leaving 9 bases between them. Germline CDR1 and CDR2: MDHEN and SYDVKM. The CDR3 sequence: CASSLRVVQETQYF. In nucleotides, the CDR3 is TGTGCCAGCAGTTTGAGGGTAGTCCAAGAGACCCAGTACTTC. The full variable domain, rest sourced from reference TRBV28 and TRBJ2-5, is DVKVTQSSRYLVKRTGEKVFLECVQDMDHENMFWYRQDPGLGLRLIYFSYDVKMKEKGDIPEGYSVSREKKERFSLILESASTNQTSMYLCASSLRVVQETQYFGPGTRLLVL.

This clonotype was seen ten or more times. The gene calls are TRBV29-1 and TRBJ2-7; tentatively, D is TRBD1 (5 bases). Per the germline V gene, CDR1 is SQVTM and CDR2 is ANQGSEA. Between the trimmed V and J ends, which lost 2 bases and 4 bases, there was a span of 9 bases. This CDR3 contains 12 residues. For the CDR3, the DNA is TGCAGCGTTGAATCAGGGTCGTACGAGCAGTACTTC. Its translation is CSVESGSYEQYF.

In its sample, this clonotype was seen a few times. This sequence joins TRBV20-1 and TRBJ2-7; 11 bases match TRBD2. CDR1 is DFQATT and CDR2 is SNEGSKA in the germline V gene (reference sequence). The CDR3 has 15 amino acids. J gave up 7 bases and V 5 bases, and 13 bases lay outside the gene matches. CDR3 amino acids: CSAPPLAGGVKEQYF. CDR3 in DNA: TGCAGTGCTCCCCCCTTAGCGGGAGGGGTAAAAGAGCAGTACTTC.

In its sample, this clonotype was seen a few times. This sequence joins TRBV7-9 and TRBJ2-1; 7 nucleotides line up with TRBD2. J lost 10 bases, V lost 7 bases, and 19 bases had no gene match. Germline V gene data show CDR1 as SEHNR and CDR2 as FQNEAQ (reference sequence). CDR3 length: 16 amino acids. In DNA, the CDR3 is TGTGCCAGCACCTCCCCGGGGCCTAGCGGTACGCGAGAGCAGTTCTTC. Its translation: CASTSPGPSGTREQFF.

This clonotype was seen many times. The chain carries TRBV28 and TRBJ2-6, with D possibly matching TRBD1 (5 bases). Germline CDR1 is MDHEN and CDR2 is SYDVKM. V dropped 1 base and J dropped 2 bases, with 9 bases sitting between them. This CDR3 is built from 16 residues. The CDR3 reads CASSLLSGTGANVLTF. The CDR3 DNA follows: TGTGCCAGCAGTTTATTGTCAGGGACTGGGGCCAACGTCCTGACTTTC.

This clonotype was seen at least ten times. The CDR3 DNA sequence: TGTGCCAGCAGTGAACAGCCTGAAATCTATGGCTACACCTTC. Amino acid sequence: CASSEQPEIYGYTF. The chain carries TRBV2 and TRBJ1-2; D is uncertain. The CDR3 covers 14 residues. Germline loops: CDR1 SNHLY, CDR2 FYNNEI. V was pared by 2 bases and J by 4 bases, with 11 bases between.

This clonotype has a handful of counts. The chain couples TRBV14 to TRBJ1-1; a possible D gene is TRBD1 (6 bases). Trimming stripped 6 bases from V and 3 bases from J, with 17 bases between. Germline-derived CDR1 and CDR2 are SGHDN and FVKESK. The CDR3 has 15 residues. CDR3 coding DNA: TGTGCCAGCAGTTTCGCCGGGGGGCTGGACACTGAAGCTTTCTTT. It encodes CASSFAGGLDTEAFF.